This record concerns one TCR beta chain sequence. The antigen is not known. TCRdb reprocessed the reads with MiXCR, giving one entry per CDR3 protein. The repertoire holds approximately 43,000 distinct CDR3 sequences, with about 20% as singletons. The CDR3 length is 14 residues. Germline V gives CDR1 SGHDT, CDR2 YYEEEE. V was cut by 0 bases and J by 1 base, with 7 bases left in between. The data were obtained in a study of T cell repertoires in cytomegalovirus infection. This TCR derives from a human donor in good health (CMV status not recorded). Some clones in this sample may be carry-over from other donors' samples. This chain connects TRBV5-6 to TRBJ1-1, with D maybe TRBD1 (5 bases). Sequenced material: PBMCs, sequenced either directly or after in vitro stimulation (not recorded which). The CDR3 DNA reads TGTGCCAGCAGCTTGGGGACATCGAACACTGAAGCTTTCTTT. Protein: CASSLGTSNTEAFF.